Below, 29 T cell receptor beta chains from the same sample are listed, as sequenced in a study of blood T cell repertoires in COVID-19. Data came from immunoSEQ multiplex PCR; TCRdb stores just in-frame clones and leaves some out. The sample has 200,000 to 300,000 clones, about nine tenths seen once; the top ten hold roughly 4%. Sequencing used peripheral blood. These receptors were taken from a man aged 55 to 70 who had recovered from COVID-19.

The chain uses TRBV20-1 and TRBJ2-1; 10 bases fit TRBD2. Germline V gene lookup returns CDR1 DFQATT and CDR2 SNEGSKA (reference sequence). J lost 7 bases, V lost 3 bases, and 6 bases had no gene match. The CDR3 length is 14 residues. CDR3 sequence: CSASWSGGANEQFF. Written as DNA, the CDR3 is TGCAGTGCTAGTTGGAGCGGGGGGGCAAATGAGCAGTTCTTC.

The rearrangement joins TRBV7-2 to TRBJ1-6; TRBD1 matches at 8 bases. With V trimmed by 5 bases and J by 9 bases, 6 bases remained unmatched. The CDR3 covers 14 residues. Germline values: CDR1 SGHTA, CDR2 FQGNSA. The CDR3, as DNA: TGTGCCAGCAGCACTACAGGGGGAAGTTCACCCCTCCACTTT. Translated: CASSTTGGSSPLHF.

The J gene is TRBJ2-7, the V gene TRBV7-9, with 8 bases that match TRBD1. CDR3 size: 16 residues. Germline assignment: CDR1 SEHNR and CDR2 FQNEAQ (reference sequence). Trimming at V came to 7 bases and at J to 5 bases, leaving 16 bases not matched to a gene. CDR3 loop: CASNIIGQGTGNEQYF. CDR3 DNA: TGTGCCAGCAACATTATCGGGCAGGGGACAGGAAACGAGCAGTACTTC.

V usage is TRBV7-6 and J usage is TRBJ2-2; no definite D call. The CDR3 has 14 amino acids. Germline lookup yields CDR1 SGHVS and CDR2 FNYEAQ. V was trimmed by 2 bases and J by 1 base, leaving 5 bases between them. The CDR3 bases are TGTGCCAGCAGCTTAATACAGAACACCGGGGAGCTGTTTTTT. Translation gives CASSLIQNTGELFF.

The V gene is TRBV18, the J gene TRBJ2-6, with 8 bases fitting TRBD1. Germline-derived CDR1 and CDR2 are KGHSH and LQKENI. The CDR3 contains 18 residues. V shed 5 bases, J shed 0 bases, and the junction held 9 bases outside the gene matches. CDR3 bases: TGTGCCAGCTCATCCGGACAGGGCCTATACTCTGGGGCCAACGTCCTGACTTTC. Amino acids: CASSSGQGLYSGANVLTF. Supplemented by reference TRBV18 and TRBJ2-6, the full variable domain reads NAGVMQNPRHLVRRRGQEARLRCSPMKGHSHVYWYRQLPEEGLKFMVYLQKENIIDESGMPKERFSAEFPKEGPSILRIQQVVRGDSAAYFCASSSGQGLYSGANVLTFGAGSRLTVL.

The CDR3 DNA is TGTGCCTGGGGGATCAGCACCTTC. It yields the protein CAWGISTF. The chain is built from TRBV30 and TRBJ1-2, with D unresolved. The germline V gene encodes CDR1 GTSNPN and CDR2 SVGIG (reference sequence). The V gene lost 5 bases and the J gene lost 13 bases, with 8 bases spanning the gap. This CDR3 has 8 residues.

V and J are TRBV27 and TRBJ1-4; D uncertain. Germline CDR1 reads MNHEY; CDR2 reads SMNVEV (reference sequence). This CDR3 spans 18 amino acids. The V gene lost 6 bases and the J gene lost 6 bases, with 26 bases spanning the gap. CDR3 sequence reads: CASSTEGTRYVYHEKLFF. The CDR3 nucleotides read TGTGCCAGCAGCACTGAGGGAACAAGGTATGTATATCATGAAAAACTGTTTTTT. The whole variable domain, remainder taken from reference TRBV27 and TRBJ1-4, is EAQVTQNPRYLITVTGKKLTVTCSQNMNHEYMSWYRQDPGLGLRQIYYSMNVEVTDKGDVPEGYKVSRKEKRNFPLILESPSPNQTSLYFCASSTEGTRYVYHEKLFFGSGTQLSVL.

The gene calls are TRBV18 and TRBJ1-2, with 11 bases lining up with TRBD1. The CDR3 spans 16 residues. CDR1 is KGHSH, CDR2 LQKENI, per germline. V lost 0 bases to trimming and J lost 7 bases; unmatched junction nucleotides: 7. The CDR3 loop is CASSPPGGQGAFGYTF. CDR3 DNA sequence: TGTGCCAGCTCACCACCGGGAGGACAGGGGGCTTTTGGCTACACCTTC.

Turning to this clone: This CDR3 is also generated by other DNA sequences in the sample. The genes are TRBV30 and TRBJ1-1, with no clear D. Germline V lookup: CDR1 GTSNPN, CDR2 SVGIG (reference sequence). V dropped 0 bases and J dropped 1 base, with 6 bases sitting between them. The CDR3 contains 13 residues. CDR3 nucleotide sequence: TGTGCCTGGAGTGTTCGGGGGAACACTGAAGCTTTCTTT. It codes for CAWSVRGNTEAFF. The variable domain in full, completed from reference TRBV30 and TRBJ1-1, reads SQTIHQWPATLVQPVGSPLSLECTVEGTSNPNLYWYRQAAGRGLQLLFYSVGIGQISSEVPQNLSASRPQDRQFILSSKKLLLSDSGFYLCAWSVRGNTEAFFGQGTRLTVV.

CDR3: CAWSLAGEQYF. In nucleotides, the CDR3 is TGTGCCTGGAGCCTAGCGGGCGAGCAGTACTTC. V gene TRBV30 combines with J gene TRBJ2-7; 8 nucleotides line up with TRBD2. The CDR3 spans 11 residues. V shed 3 bases, J shed 6 bases, and the junction held 1 base outside the gene matches. In germline, CDR1 is GTSNPN, CDR2 SVGIG (reference sequence). The full variable domain, rest sourced from reference TRBV30 and TRBJ2-7, is SQTIHQWPATLVQPVGSPLSLECTVEGTSNPNLYWYRQAAGRGLQLLFYSVGIGQISSEVPQNLSASRPQDRQFILSSKKLLLSDSGFYLCAWSLAGEQYFGPGTRLTVT.

The V and J genes are TRBV27 and TRBJ1-5; 7 bases line up with TRBD1. This CDR3 comprises 14 residues. Trimming at V came to 4 bases and at J to 10 bases, leaving 10 bases not matched to a gene. Per germline, CDR1 MNHEY and CDR2 SMNVEV (reference sequence). The CDR3 reads CASSSTVPGGPQHF. In nucleotides, the CDR3 is TGTGCCAGCAGTTCGACTGTACCAGGGGGTCCCCAGCATTTT.

This chain joins TRBV9 and TRBJ2-1; perhaps TRBD1 as D (5 bases). Germline V gene lookup returns CDR1 SGDLS and CDR2 YYNGEE. CDR3 size: 17 residues. V was trimmed by 0 bases and J by 7 bases, leaving 20 bases between them. CDR3: CASSVGSGADFWNEQFF. In DNA form, the CDR3 reads TGTGCCAGCAGCGTAGGAAGTGGGGCAGACTTTTGGAATGAGCAGTTCTTC. The variable domain in full, with the rest retrieved from reference TRBV9 and TRBJ2-1, is DSGVTQTPKHLITATGQRVTLRCSPRSGDLSVYWYQQSLDQGLQFLIQYYNGEERAKGNILERFSAQQFPDLHSELNLSSLELGDSALYFCASSVGSGADFWNEQFFGPGTRLTVL.

The chain combines TRBV6-6 with TRBJ2-3, with 9 bases lining up with TRBD1. CDR1 and CDR2 (germline): MNHNY, SVGAGI (reference sequence). The CDR3 is made up of 16 amino acids. V gave up 6 bases and J gave up 0 bases; unmatched junction bases: 7. CDR3 bases: TGTGCCAGCAGCCGGACAGGGGCATATAGCACAGATACGCAGTATTTT. Its translation is CASSRTGAYSTDTQYF.

The V and J genes are TRBV10-2 and TRBJ2-7; TRBD2 matches at 8 bases. This CDR3 has 16 amino acids. CDR1 is WSHSY, CDR2 SAAADI, per germline. Unmatched junction bases numbered 16, after V lost 6 bases and J lost 6 bases. The CDR3 nucleotides read TGCGCCAGCAGCCCCAGCGGGGGTTTGAAGGTCCGCGAGCAGTACTTC. This encodes CASSPSGGLKVREQYF.

The genes are TRBV4-2 and TRBJ2-7; 8 positions agree with TRBD1. The CDR3 covers 13 residues. Germline CDR1 and CDR2: LGHNA and YNFKEQ. Trimming removed 4 bases from V and 5 bases from J; junction bases left unmatched: 4. The CDR3 region has the DNA TGTGCCAGCAGCCCGGACAGGGACAACGAGCAGTACTTC. Translating gives CASSPDRDNEQYF.

The chain links TRBV30 to TRBJ1-2, with D perhaps TRBD1 (6 bases). CDR1 is GTSNPN and CDR2 is SVGIG in the germline V gene (reference sequence). The CDR3 runs 16 residues. V was cut by 1 base and J by 4 bases, with 19 bases left in between. CDR3 sequence reads: CAWSGWGGSSSYGYTF. The CDR3, as DNA: TGTGCCTGGAGTGGTTGGGGGGGCTCCTCGAGCTATGGCTACACCTTC. The full variable domain, with the rest looked up from reference TRBV30 and TRBJ1-2, is SQTIHQWPATLVQPVGSPLSLECTVEGTSNPNLYWYRQAAGRGLQLLFYSVGIGQISSEVPQNLSASRPQDRQFILSSKKLLLSDSGFYLCAWSGWGGSSSYGYTFGSGTRLTVV.

This chain joins TRBV5-6 and TRBJ2-7; weak D call: TRBD1 (7 bases). This CDR3 is built from 16 residues. The V gene lost 1 base and the J gene lost 3 bases, with 17 bases spanning the gap. Germline CDR1 SGHDT, CDR2 YYEEEE. In DNA form, the CDR3 reads TGTGCCAGCAGCTTGTATTCACAGGGGAGGATCTACGAGCAGTACTTC. Translation: CASSLYSQGRIYEQYF.

J is TRBJ2-3 and V is TRBV29-1, with TRBD1 as a possible D gene (6 bases). V was pared by 2 bases and J by 1 base, with 16 bases between. This CDR3 has 16 residues. Germline V lookup: CDR1 SQVTM, CDR2 ANQGSEA. CDR3 sequence: CSVEPLAHRGTDTQYF. DNA of the CDR3: TGCAGCGTTGAACCGCTGGCGCACAGGGGCACAGATACGCAGTATTTT.

This clone was detected once. The chain employs TRBV5-5 and TRBJ2-1; the match to TRBD1 covers 9 bases. V shed 4 bases and J 4 bases; nucleotides not matched to a gene: 6. This CDR3 spans 15 amino acids. Germline V gene sequence: CDR1 SGHKS, CDR2 YYEKEE (reference sequence). CDR3 region: CASSKTGQGYNEQFF. CDR3 nucleotide sequence: TGTGCCAGCAGCAAGACGGGACAGGGTTACAATGAGCAGTTCTTC.

The CDR3 spells CASSKGVGRGVLDEQFF. CDR3 nucleotide sequence: TGTGCCAGTAGTAAGGGTGTTGGGCGGGGGGTTTTGGATGAGCAGTTCTTC. This chain joins TRBV19 and TRBJ2-1, with 8 bases that match TRBD2. CDR3 length equals 17 residues. The germline CDR1 and CDR2 sequences are LNHDA and SQIVND (reference sequence). Trimming took 4 bases from V and 8 from J; bases not matched to a gene: 16.

On this clone: The junction shows a germline mismatch at one end, possibly a read error. The chain joins TRBV6-1 to TRBJ1-1; D gene ambiguous. The germline V gene encodes CDR1 MNHNS and CDR2 SASEGT. The CDR3 is 12 residues long. The CDR3, as DNA: TGTGCCAGCAGGGAAGTGGCTACTGAAGCTTTCTTT. Its translation: CASREVATEAFF.

The chain links TRBV19 to TRBJ2-7; D is ambiguous. The V end lost 3 bases, the J end lost 2 bases, and 11 bases lay between the germline ends. Looked up from germline, CDR1 is LNHDA and CDR2 is SQIVND (reference sequence). The CDR3 has 14 amino acids. CDR3 amino acids: CASSIGSGPYEQYF. As DNA, the CDR3 is TGTGCCAGTAGTATTGGGTCAGGCCCCTACGAGCAGTACTTC.

The chain is built from TRBV5-4 and TRBJ1-1, with D perhaps matching TRBD1 (6 bases). Germline values: CDR1 SGHNT, CDR2 YYREEE (reference sequence). Trimming removed 4 bases from V and 5 bases from J, with 18 bases in between. The CDR3 has 15 amino acids. CDR3 sequence (DNA): TGTGCCAGCAGCCTCGGGGGAGGGGGAGGTACTGAAGCTTTCTTT. It encodes CASSLGGGGGTEAFF.

This clone was detected only once. The chain combines TRBV10-3 with TRBJ1-1; tentative D call: TRBD1 (6 bases). V was clipped by 7 bases and J by 1 base, with 10 bases between them. In germline, CDR1 is ENHRY, CDR2 SYGVKD. The CDR3 is 13 residues long. The CDR3 reads CAITGQTNTEAFF. CDR3 coding DNA: TGTGCCATCACTGGACAGACGAACACTGAAGCTTTCTTT.

The chain joins TRBV30 to TRBJ2-6; TRBD1 agrees at 10 bases. CDR1 is GTSNPN, CDR2 SVGIG, per germline (reference sequence). The CDR3 has 18 amino acids. Losses at the gene ends were 4 bases for V and 0 bases for J; bases not matched to a gene: 9. In DNA form, the CDR3 reads TGTGCCTGGATGGGACAGGGGAAAGCTCCCTCTGGGGCCAACGTCCTGACTTTC. Translation gives CAWMGQGKAPSGANVLTF.

V is TRBV6-2 or TRBV6-3 and J is TRBJ1-1, with D possibly being TRBD1 (5 bases). The CDR3 is made up of 15 amino acids. Germline values: CDR1 MNHEY, CDR2 SVGEGT. V was trimmed by 0 bases and J by 2 bases, leaving 10 bases between them. The CDR3 coding sequence is TGTGCCAGCAGTTACTCGTATCAGGGCAACACTGAAGCTTTCTTT. Its translation: CASSYSYQGNTEAFF.

J is TRBJ2-1 and V is TRBV5-1, with 10 positions matching TRBD2. The CDR3 spans 15 residues. The V segment lost 1 base and the J segment 8 bases; nucleotides outside the gene matches: 6. Per the germline V gene, CDR1 is SGHRS and CDR2 is YFSETQ. The CDR3 DNA sequence: TGCGCCAGCAGCTTGAATAGCGGGGGGCGGGATGAGCAGTTCTTC. It specifies CASSLNSGGRDEQFF.

This rearrangement joins TRBV10-1 to TRBJ1-5, with 8 bases matching TRBD1. The CDR3 length is 15 residues. The V and J ends lost 8 bases and 2 bases, in that order; junction bases with no gene match: 8. Germline CDR1 WNHNN, CDR2 SYGVQD (reference sequence). Here the CDR3 DNA reads TGCGCCAGCGGTCAGGGGGCGAAATGCAATCAGCCCCAGCATTTT. Protein product: CASGQGAKCNQPQHF.

The chain combines TRBV6-1 with TRBJ2-7, with a weak D call TRBD2 (5 bases). V was trimmed by 10 bases and J by 7 bases, leaving 11 bases between them. Germline assignment: CDR1 MNHNS and CDR2 SASEGT. This CDR3 has 10 residues. The CDR3 loop is CATRTSEQYF. CDR3 bases: TGTGCCACCAGAACTAGTGAGCAGTACTTC.